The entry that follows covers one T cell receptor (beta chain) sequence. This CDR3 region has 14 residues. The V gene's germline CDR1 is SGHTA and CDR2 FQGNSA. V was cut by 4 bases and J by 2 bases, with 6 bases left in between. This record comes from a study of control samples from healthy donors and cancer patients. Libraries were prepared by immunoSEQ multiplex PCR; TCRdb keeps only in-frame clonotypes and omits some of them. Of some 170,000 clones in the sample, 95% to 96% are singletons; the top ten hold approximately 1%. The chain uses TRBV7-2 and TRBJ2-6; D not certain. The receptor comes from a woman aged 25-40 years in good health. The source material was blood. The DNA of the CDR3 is TGTGCCAGCAGCTATTTTACTGGGGCCAACGTCCTGACTTTC. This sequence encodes CASSYFTGANVLTF.